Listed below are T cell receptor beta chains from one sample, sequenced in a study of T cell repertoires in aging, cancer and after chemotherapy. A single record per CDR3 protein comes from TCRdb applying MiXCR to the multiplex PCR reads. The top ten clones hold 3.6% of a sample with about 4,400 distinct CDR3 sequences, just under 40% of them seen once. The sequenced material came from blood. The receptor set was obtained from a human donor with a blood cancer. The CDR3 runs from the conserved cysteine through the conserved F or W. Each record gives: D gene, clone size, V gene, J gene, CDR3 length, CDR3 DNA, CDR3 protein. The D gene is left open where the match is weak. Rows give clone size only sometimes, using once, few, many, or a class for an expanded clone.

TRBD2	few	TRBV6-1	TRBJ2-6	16	TGTGCCAGCAGTGAGCCGGGGGGGCAAGGGGCCAACGTCCTGACTTTC	CASSEPGGQGANVLTF
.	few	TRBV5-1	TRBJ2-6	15	TGCGCCAGCAGCTTGAGGGGGTCTGGGGCCAACGTCCTGACTTTC	CASSLRGSGANVLTF
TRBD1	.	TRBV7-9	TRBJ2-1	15	TGTGCCAGCAGCTTCAAGACAGGGCAGAGGGATGAGCAGTTCTTC	CASSFKTGQRDEQFF
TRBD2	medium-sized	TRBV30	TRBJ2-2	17	TGTGCCTGGAGTGTAAGCGGGAGGGAATGGGACACCGGGGAGCTGTTTTTT	CAWSVSGREWDTGELFF
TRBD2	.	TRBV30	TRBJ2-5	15	TGTGCCTGGAGTTCGGCTAGCGGGGGCCAGGAGACCCAGTACTTC	CAWSSASGGQETQYF
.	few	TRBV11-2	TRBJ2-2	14	TGTGCCAGCAGCTTAGGTCTCCAGACCGGGGAGCTGTTTTTT	CASSLGLQTGELFF
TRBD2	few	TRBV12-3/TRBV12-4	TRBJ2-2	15	TGTGCCAGCAGTTCATCCCCAGCGGGAACCGGGGAGCTGTTTTTT	CASSSSPAGTGELFF
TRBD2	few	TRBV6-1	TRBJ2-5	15	TGTGCCAGCAGTGAAGGTCTAGCGGGAAGTGAGACCCAGTACTTC	CASSEGLAGSETQYF
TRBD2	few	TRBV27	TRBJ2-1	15	TGTGCCAGCAGTCCCACCGGGACTAGCTTCCATGAGCAGTTCTTC	CASSPTGTSFHEQFF
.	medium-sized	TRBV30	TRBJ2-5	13	TGTGCCTGGAGAGCGCGGGCGCAAGAGACCCAGTACTTC	CAWRARAQETQYF
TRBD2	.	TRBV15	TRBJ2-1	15	TGTGCCACCAGCAGAGCGGGAGGCCCGGGCCATGAGCAGTTCTTC	CATSRAGGPGHEQFF
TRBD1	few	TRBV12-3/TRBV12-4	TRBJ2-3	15	TGTGCCAGCAGTTCGGGACAGGGTTCCACAGATACGCAGTATTTT	CASSSGQGSTDTQYF
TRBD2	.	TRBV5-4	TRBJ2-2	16	TGTGCCAGCAGCATCCCTAGCGGGAGGCAGACCGGGGAGCTGTTTTTT	CASSIPSGRQTGELFF
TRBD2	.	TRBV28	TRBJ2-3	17	TGTGCCAGCAGTCCCCACAGACTAGAGCGGGATTATGATACGCAGTATTTT	CASSPHRLERDYDTQYF
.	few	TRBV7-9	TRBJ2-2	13	TGTGCCAGCAGCTTAGAGAACACCGGGGAGCTGTTTTTT	CASSLENTGELFF
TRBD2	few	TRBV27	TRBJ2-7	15	TGTGCCAGCCAGAGAAAACGGGAGGGGACCTACGAGCAGTACTTC	CASQRKREGTYEQYF
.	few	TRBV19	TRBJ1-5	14	TGTGCCAGTAGTATAGACGGGGGACGGCAGCCCCAGCATTTT	CASSIDGGRQPQHF
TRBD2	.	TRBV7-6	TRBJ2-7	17	TGTGCCAGCAGCTTACCTGGGTCGGCCGGGAGGACCTACGAGCAGTACTTC	CASSLPGSAGRTYEQYF
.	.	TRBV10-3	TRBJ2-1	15	TGTGCCATTTCCTCACGGGACGGGCCAGACAATGAGCAGTTCTTC	CAISSRDGPDNEQFF
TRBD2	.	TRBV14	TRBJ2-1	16	TGTGCCAGCAGCCCCTCTTCTAGCGGGAGTACCAATGAGCAGTTCTTC	CASSPSSSGSTNEQFF
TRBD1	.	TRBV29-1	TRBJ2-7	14	TGCAGCGTTGAGACTTCAGGGGGAACCTACGAGCAGTACTTC	CSVETSGGTYEQYF
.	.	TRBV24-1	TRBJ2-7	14	TGTGCCACCAGTGGTCCAGGAAACTCCTACGAGCAGTACTTC	CATSGPGNSYEQYF
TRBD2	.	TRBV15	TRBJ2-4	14	TGTGCCACCAGCAGAGACGGGGGGGCTTACATTCAGTACTTC	CATSRDGGAYIQYF
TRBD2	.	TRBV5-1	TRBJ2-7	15	TGTGCCAGCAGCCCCCAAGGCGGGAGGAAGGACGAGCAGTACTTC	CASSPQGGRKDEQYF
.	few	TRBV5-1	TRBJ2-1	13	TGCGCCAGCAGCTTGGGCGCGGATTGGGGGCAGTTCTTC	CASSLGADWGQFF
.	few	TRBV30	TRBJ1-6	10	TGTGGCGGGGGCGGGTCACCCCTCCACTTT	CGGGGSPLHF
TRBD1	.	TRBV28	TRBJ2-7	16	TGTGCCAGCAGTGAGCCTCGGGACAGGCTCTCCTACGAGCAGTACTTC	CASSEPRDRLSYEQYF
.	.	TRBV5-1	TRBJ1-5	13	TGCGCCAGCAGCTTGGCCGGGGACCAGCCCCAGCATTTT	CASSLAGDQPQHF